This T cell receptor (beta chain) was identified in a study of shared clonotypes between healthy human individuals. Turning to the study itself: Plates per donor: three CD4 naive, three CD4 memory, two CD8 naive, one CD8 memory.

Each of the donors was a healthy adult who was HIV-negative and had not had a recent acute infection or vaccination. This CDR3 region has 15 residues. The protocol was immunoSEQ multiplex PCR, while the TCRdb copy is restricted to in-frame clones and leaves out a portion. The data contain 2.3 million or so clones, 93% of them singletons. Sequenced sample: naive CD4+ T cells from PBMCs. Documented subset: CD45RA+ positively selected. The source is a man aged 18 to 35 in good health. Some clones in this sample may be carry-over from other donors' samples. The chain links TRBV12-2 to TRBJ2-7; TRBD2, the table's D call, lacks a check against the DNA. TRBV12-2 is a pseudogene segment. The CDR3 here is CASRLGSEGAYEQYF. The DNA for the CDR3 is TGTGCAAGTCGCTTAGGATCGGAGGGTGCGTACGAGCAGTACTTC.